Shown below are 7 T cell receptor beta chains from a single sample sequenced in a study of T cell responses to AZD1222 COVID-19 vaccine (dated by TCRdb to the early 2020s). The library relied on the immunoSEQ multiplex PCR assay. TCRdb carries this immuneACCESS record with in-frame sequences only. Its versions omit some clonotypes, under half of them owing to an unresolved V gene in the studies checked, with the rest unexplained. This sample gives around 140,000 clones in total; 85% to 95% of them show up just once. The ten largest clones add up to about 5% of the sample. Explained via the paper, the time point label denotes: baseline before first vaccination. The sequences come from peripheral blood, collected on day 0 of AZD1222 vaccination. The receptors come from an adult in good health.

The chain links TRBV6-5 to TRBJ2-2, with D tentatively TRBD1 or TRBD2 (5 bases each). This CDR3 has 16 amino acids. The germline V gene encodes CDR1 MNHEY and CDR2 SVGAGI. Deletions cut 4 bases from V and 5 bases from J, with 17 bases between. The CDR3 region has the DNA TGTGCCAGCAGTTTTCGGGGCGTTTATACAACCGGGGAGCTGTTTTTT. It encodes CASSFRGVYTTGELFF.

J is TRBJ2-3 and V is TRBV6-1; 7 bases are a match to TRBD2. The germline gives CDR1 MNHNS, CDR2 SASEGT. J lost 0 bases, V lost 4 bases, and 7 bases had no gene match. The CDR3 is made up of 16 amino acids. CDR3 residues: CASSGRDYRSTDTQYF. In nucleotides, the CDR3 is TGTGCCAGCAGTGGGAGGGACTACCGGAGCACAGATACGCAGTATTTT.

The chain links TRBV30 to TRBJ2-5; D gene ambiguous. CDR1 GTSNPN and CDR2 SVGIG come from the germline V gene (reference sequence). Trimming stripped 0 bases from V and 2 bases from J, with 10 bases between. This CDR3 comprises 14 residues. The CDR3 region has the DNA TGTGCCTGGAGTGTATCGTCAGGTCAAGAGACCCAGTACTTC. Translation gives CAWSVSSGQETQYF.

V usage is TRBV5-1 and J usage is TRBJ2-7; no firm D call. V was shortened by 1 base and J by 2 bases, with 10 bases between the two germline ends. The CDR3 contains 14 residues. CDR1 is SGHRS, CDR2 YFSETQ, per germline. CDR3 residues: CASSLLPGAYEQYF. CDR3 nucleotide sequence: TGCGCCAGCAGCTTGTTGCCGGGCGCCTACGAGCAGTACTTC.

The chain combines TRBV28 with TRBJ2-7; D gene unclear. CDR3 length: 15 amino acids. Deletions cut 2 bases from V and 6 bases from J, with 17 bases between. From germline, CDR1 is MDHEN and CDR2 SYDVKM. The CDR3 DNA reads TGTGCCAGCAGTTTAATCGGCGAGTTGAGCCCCGAGCAGTACTTC. It yields the protein CASSLIGELSPEQYF.

The chain couples TRBV5-4 to TRBJ2-1; 8 bases map to TRBD1. In germline, CDR1 is SGHNT, CDR2 YYREEE (reference sequence). V shed 9 bases, J shed 8 bases, and the junction held 13 bases outside the gene matches. This CDR3 spans 14 amino acids. The CDR3 DNA follows: TGTGCCATAGCACAGGACAGGGACAGCGATGAGCAGTTCTTC. This encodes CAIAQDRDSDEQFF. Full variable domain (remainder filled in from reference TRBV5-4 and TRBJ2-1): ETGVTQSPTHLIKTRGQQVTLRCSSQSGHNTVSWYQQALGQGPQFIFQYYREEENGRGNFPPRFSGLQFPNYSSELNVNALELDDSALYLCAIAQDRDSDEQFFGPGTRLTVL.

The chain carries TRBV9 and TRBJ2-7, with unresolved D. The CDR3 is made up of 11 amino acids. Trimming removed 4 bases at V and 3 bases at J, with 5 bases between. Germline CDR1 and CDR2: SGDLS and YYNGEE. In nucleotides, the CDR3 is TGTGCCAGCAGCTCGAGCTACGAGCAGTACTTC. This encodes CASSSSYEQYF.